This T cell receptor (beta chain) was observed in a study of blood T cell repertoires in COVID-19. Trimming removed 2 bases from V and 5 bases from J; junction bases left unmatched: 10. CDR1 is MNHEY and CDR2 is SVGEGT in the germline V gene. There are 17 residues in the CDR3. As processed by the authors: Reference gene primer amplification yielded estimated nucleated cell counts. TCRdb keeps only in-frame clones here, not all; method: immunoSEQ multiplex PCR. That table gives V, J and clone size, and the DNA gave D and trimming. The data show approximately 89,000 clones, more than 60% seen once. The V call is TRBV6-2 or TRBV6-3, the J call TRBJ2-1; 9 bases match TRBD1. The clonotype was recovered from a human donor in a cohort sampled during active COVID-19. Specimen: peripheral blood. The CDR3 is CASSYSPGTGIHNEQFF. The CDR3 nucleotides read TGTGCCAGCAGTTACAGCCCTGGGACAGGGATCCACAATGAGCAGTTCTTC.